Reported below is one T cell receptor (beta chain). What this receptor recognizes is not known. The input lacks base qualities; no much larger clone sits a single base away. The data derive from a study of blood T cell repertoires in COVID-19 (TCRdb year 2020). Study-level background: Samples from collaborators originated in the United States, Italy and Spain and spanned both the acute and convalescent phases of COVID-19. The material from the prospective study consisted of cDNA or gDNA derived from T cells, B-cell-depleted T cells, or PBMCs. Deeply sampled blood TCRbeta repertoires from subjects exposed to, actively infected with, or recovered from COVID-19 were included in the dataset. Nearly every sample came with metadata listing a de-identified subject ID, COVID-19 status, age in years and sex. The repertoires were released in a freely available public database intended as a resource for research on the immune response to SARS-CoV-2. Where available, HLA class I and class II types were obtained from metadata supplied by the sample provider rather than from assay-based typing. The samples were drawn from the first 160 participants of the ongoing ImmuneRACE study and from 1,200 or so subjects provided by 6 global collaborators. General conclusions and limits of the study: The amount of clinical and demographic metadata varied by source and participant and was provided uncurated.

According to the germline V gene, CDR1 reads KGHDR and CDR2 reads SFDVKD. The CDR3 contains 14 residues, cysteine and phenylalanine counted. The entry retains the CDR3 DNA only, 42 bases that are in frame from base 1. V loses 8 bases, J loses 0 bases, and the germline ends lie 10 bases apart. The immunoSEQ Assay, a bias-controlled multiplex PCR, was used to amplify TCRbeta CDR3 regions from genomic DNA. The study's own analysis went as follows. Within the assay, amplification of reference gene primers was used to estimate how many nucleated cells each sample contained. To quantify the absolute abundance of each unique TCRbeta CDR3 rearrangement, sequence reads were collapsed and filtered. For each sample, productive Simpson clonality was calculated as the square root of Simpson's diversity index over productive rearrangements. In TCRdb, the immuneACCESS table is reduced to in-frame sequences with V and J assigned. These tables do not hold every clone; where another copy was compared, an unresolved V gene accounts for under half, and the others remain unexplained. That table gives V, J and clone size, and the DNA gave D and trimming. This sample has 60,000 or so clones in its table, and about 88% of those were observed once. 1.6% of the sample is held by the ten biggest clonotypes.

The collaborating institutions used their own protocols to collect whole blood in K2EDTA tubes. Collaborator samples were shipped for TCRbeta analysis as frozen whole blood, isolated PBMCs, or DNA extracted from either sample type. The receptor was isolated from a man in his 60s with acute or convalescent COVID-19. Material for sequencing was peripheral blood. The receptor chain draws on TRBV24-1 and TRBJ1-3; too little of a D gene remains to name it. The sequenced DNA: TGTGCCACCAACGTCCACAACTCTGGAAACACCATATATTTT. Protein translation: CATNVHNSGNTIYF.